These 2 T cell receptor beta chains came from one sample sequenced in a study of T cell clonality in common variable immunodeficiency. Profiled with immunoSEQ multiplex PCR; TCRdb holds only in-frame clones, not every one. The sample is made up of more than 30,000 clones, none counted only once. General study findings and limits: Fewer deletions and N-nucleotide insertions were reportedly seen in common variable immunodeficiency TCR beta sequences.

The antigens for these receptors are not known. Sequencing was performed on peripheral blood mononuclear cells. The receptor set was obtained from a human donor with common variable immunodeficiency.

This clone was recorded at least ten times. Read coverage stops 3 residues before the CDR3 terminus; the germline J gene supplies the remainder. This chain connects TRBV6-1 to TRBJ1-2; D is unclear. The germline V gene encodes CDR1 MNHNS and CDR2 SASEGT. The length of the CDR3 is 13 residues. The germline V and J ends were trimmed by 2 bases and 4 bases, with 8 bases remaining between them. The CDR3 bases that were read are TGTGCCAGCAGTGAACACGGTAGCTATGGC. Encoded protein: CASSEHGSYG. From start to end, the CDR3 is CASSEHGSYGYTF.

This clone was picked up many times. The read comes to an end 3 residues before the CDR3 does, leaving the germline J gene to fill in the end. The genes are TRBV5-5 and TRBJ1-2; tentative D call: TRBD1 (5 bases). The CDR3 extends over 15 amino acids. V was clipped by 0 bases and J by 6 bases, with 15 bases between them. Germline CDR1 and CDR2: SGHKS and YYEKEE (reference sequence). CDR3 bases read: TGTGCCAGCAGCTTGGCCGTTTTCAGGGCAGATGGC. As protein: CASSLAVFRADG. The full CDR3 protein is CASSLAVFRADGYTF. Full variable domain (outside the CDR3, taken from reference TRBV5-5 and TRBJ1-2): DAGVTQSPTHLIKTRGQQVTLRCSPISGHKSVSWYQQVLGQGPQFIFQYYEKEERGRGNFPDRFSARQFPNYSSELNVNALLLGDSALYLCASSLAVFRADGYTFGSGTRLTVV.